A single sample gave rise to the 18 T cell receptor beta chains below, sequenced in a study of early T cells in non-severe SARS-CoV-2 infection (dated by TCRdb to the early 2020s). Library creation used 5' RACE. Sequencing used a NextSeq 500. TCRdb reprocessed the public reads (quality trimming at Q25 with fastp, clone calling with MiXCR) and kept in-frame beta chains. Merged by CDR3 protein, the rows form single entries marked with the most common genes and DNA. The sample data list about 100,000 distinct CDR3 sequences, and 9% to 14% of these were observed just once. The biggest ten clones account for roughly 2.9% of the sample. Sequencing input: whole blood. These receptors all come from an adult who was a healthcare worker with PCR-confirmed SARS-CoV-2 infection or an uninfected control (not recorded which).

The CDR3 protein is CSVDGAWGASTDTQYF. In nucleotides, the CDR3 is TGCAGCGTTGATGGGGCTTGGGGCGCTAGCACAGATACGCAGTATTTT. The gene calls are TRBV29-1 and TRBJ2-3; a weak D match, TRBD1 (5 bases). Germline V gene data show CDR1 as SQVTM and CDR2 as ANQGSEA. V was cut by 3 bases and J by 0 bases, with 16 bases left in between. The CDR3 consists of 16 residues.

The chain recombines TRBV5-1 with TRBJ2-2; TRBD2 is a possible D gene (6 bases). The CDR3 runs 16 residues. With 4 bases removed from V and 3 bases from J, the gap between germline ends came to 16 bases. Looked up from germline, CDR1 is SGHRS and CDR2 is YFSETQ. CDR3 sequence: CASSHGGRDYTGELFF. The CDR3 DNA is TGCGCCAGCAGCCATGGGGGACGGGACTACACCGGGGAGCTGTTTTTT.

The chain joins TRBV9 to TRBJ2-1, with 8 bases that match TRBD2. The CDR3 totals 15 residues. V lost 3 bases, J lost 0 bases, and 2 bases stayed unmatched. Germline V gene lookup returns CDR1 SGDLS and CDR2 YYNGEE. The CDR3 coding sequence is TGTGCCAGCAGCGCGCGGGGGGTCTCCTACAATGAGCAGTTCTTC. Translation: CASSARGVSYNEQFF.

This clonotype was seen at least ten times. The chain employs TRBV27 and TRBJ2-2, with 14 positions matching TRBD2. This CDR3 is built from 20 residues. The junction had 15 bases not matched to a gene; V was cut back by 5 bases and J by 4 bases. Germline values: CDR1 MNHEY, CDR2 SMNVEV (reference sequence). The CDR3 sequence is CASSPVRLAGGQRSTGELFF. The CDR3 DNA reads as TGTGCCAGCAGTCCAGTGAGACTAGCGGGGGGGCAAAGGAGCACCGGGGAGCTGTTTTTT.

This clonotype was detected ten times or more. This chain links TRBV10-3 with TRBJ1-6, with TRBD1 matching over 9 bases. V dropped 8 bases and J dropped 7; count of bases not matched to a gene: 3. The CDR3 spans 13 residues. Per the germline V gene, CDR1 is ENHRY and CDR2 is SYGVKD. The CDR3 sequence: CAIAGQGNSPLHF. The CDR3 DNA follows: TGTGCCATCGCGGGACAGGGCAATTCACCCCTCCACTTT.

CDR3 nucleotides: TGTGCCAGCAGTTTAGCGCAGACAGGGGGAGAGACCCAGTACTTC. Translating it yields CASSLAQTGGETQYF. The chain has TRBV12-3 or TRBV12-4 and TRBJ2-5, with 9 bases fitting TRBD1. V lost 0 bases to trimming and J lost 4 bases; unmatched junction nucleotides: 3. The CDR3 contains 15 residues.

The table lists this clonotype with a few counts. This chain connects TRBV6-5 to TRBJ2-7; 7 nucleotides align to TRBD1. This CDR3 has 16 amino acids. Germline V gene data show CDR1 as MNHEY and CDR2 as SVGAGI. V dropped 7 bases and J dropped 1; count of bases not matched to a gene: 13. CDR3 amino acids: CASTSQQGFGSYEQYF. Written as DNA, the CDR3 is TGTGCCAGCACCTCACAACAGGGGTTTGGGTCCTACGAGCAGTACTTC.

This clonotype came up a few times. J is TRBJ2-7 and V is TRBV6-5; 7 bases map to TRBD1. V dropped 10 bases and J dropped 5; count of bases not matched to a gene: 11. The CDR3 consists of 13 residues. From germline, CDR1 is MNHEY and CDR2 SVGAGI. The CDR3 loop is CATSGTVSHEQYF. The CDR3 coding sequence is TGTGCCACCTCCGGGACAGTTTCCCACGAGCAGTACTTC.

In its sample, this clonotype was seen a few times. The chain uses TRBV18 and TRBJ2-3; D unresolved. Germline lookup yields CDR1 KGHSH and CDR2 LQKENI. Trimming cost V 6 bases and J 3 bases, with 1 base left between them. The CDR3 is 10 residues long. CDR3 nucleotides: TGTGCCAGCTCTACAGATACGCAGTATTTT. Translation: CASSTDTQYF.

This clonotype has more than one count but fewer than ten. This chain uses TRBV9 with TRBJ2-3, with D unclear. The CDR3 spans 14 residues. V lost 4 bases and J 1 base, leaving 10 bases between the germline ends. Per germline, CDR1 SGDLS and CDR2 YYNGEE. CDR3 nucleotides: TGTGCCAGCAGCTTCGGGCAGGGCACAGATACGCAGTATTTT. As protein: CASSFGQGTDTQYF.

This clonotype was seen repeatedly, ten times or more. J is TRBJ2-7 and V is TRBV28, with unresolved D. V was pared by 3 bases and J by 5 bases, with 11 bases between. This CDR3 is 13 amino acids long. The V gene's germline CDR1 is MDHEN and CDR2 SYDVKM. Written as DNA, the CDR3 is TGTGCCAGCAGTTTGGTTTTGAGCGACGAGCAGTACTTC. Its protein product is CASSLVLSDEQYF.

There are many counts of this clonotype. CDR3 protein: CACPGSGNNEQFF. For the CDR3, the DNA is TGTGCCTGCCCAGGTAGCGGCAACAATGAGCAGTTCTTC. This chain uses TRBV30 with TRBJ2-1, with D possibly TRBD2 on 6 matching bases. Germline V gene lookup returns CDR1 GTSNPN and CDR2 SVGIG (reference sequence). V was cut by 6 bases and J by 5 bases, with 14 bases left in between. This CDR3 is 13 amino acids long.

V gene TRBV29-1 combines with J gene TRBJ2-7; 11 positions match TRBD1. The CDR3 is made up of 14 amino acids. Germline V gives CDR1 SQVTM, CDR2 ANQGSEA. Trimming removed 6 bases from V and 3 bases from J; junction bases left unmatched: 7. CDR3 region: CSVGGQGAIYEQYF. The CDR3 DNA sequence: TGCAGCGTGGGAGGACAGGGGGCGATCTACGAGCAGTACTTC.

Concerning this clonotype: This may arise from a read error, as a much more abundant clone is one base away. The chain employs TRBV5-1 and TRBJ1-1; 7 bases match TRBD1. The CDR3 has 16 amino acids. The V gene end was trimmed by 5 bases and the J gene end by 3 bases; junction bases not matched to a gene: 13. The germline V gene has CDR1 SGHRS and CDR2 YFSETQ. CDR3 nucleotide sequence: TGCGCCAGCAGAGTTTCAGGGGGGACAGAGGACACTGAAGCTTTCTTT. It codes for CASRVSGGTEDTEAFF.

The chain couples TRBV14 to TRBJ2-7, with 8 bases fitting TRBD2. The V and J ends lost 2 bases and 6 bases, in that order; junction bases with no gene match: 6. This CDR3 has 14 amino acids. Germline CDR1 SGHDN, CDR2 FVKESK. The CDR3 protein is CASSQQRERGEQYF. In DNA form, the CDR3 reads TGTGCCAGCAGCCAACAGCGGGAGAGAGGCGAGCAGTACTTC.

The sample holds a few counts of this clonotype. This sequence joins TRBV9 and TRBJ2-7; D remains ambiguous. In germline, CDR1 is SGDLS, CDR2 YYNGEE. This CDR3 has 13 residues. Trimming pared 0 bases from V and 4 bases from J, leaving 8 bases between. CDR3: CASSVAPAYEQYF. The CDR3 DNA sequence: TGTGCCAGCAGCGTAGCACCGGCGTACGAGCAGTACTTC.

This chain connects TRBV24-1 to TRBJ2-3; D may be TRBD2 (6 bases). CDR3 length: 17 amino acids. Germline-derived CDR1 and CDR2 are KGHDR and SFDVKD. The V end lost 0 bases, the J end lost 6 bases, and 18 bases lay between the germline ends. Here the CDR3 reads CATSDLRLGPLGDTQYF. CDR3 DNA: TGTGCCACCAGTGATTTGAGACTAGGGCCCCTCGGGGATACGCAGTATTTT.

This clonotype was counted a few times. The rearrangement uses TRBV6-4 and TRBJ2-3; D perhaps matches TRBD2 (7 bases). The V end lost 2 bases, the J end lost 2 bases, and 11 bases lay between the germline ends. This CDR3 comprises 15 residues. Germline CDR1 reads MRHNA; CDR2 reads SNTAGT. The CDR3: CASSDTGGSTDTQYF. CDR3 bases: TGTGCCAGCAGTGACACGGGGGGCTCCACAGATACGCAGTATTTT.